The 14 T cell receptor beta chains presented below share a single source sample, sequenced in a study of beta chain features in type 1 diabetes. General observations from the study: There was a moderate but significant shortening of TCRB CDR3s in all four CD4+ subsets of Type 1 diabetes patients.

Their antigen targets remain unknown. Reverse transcription of all isolated RNA meant that expressed TCRB transcripts were sequenced. This table comes from immunoSEQ multiplex PCR, and its TCRdb copy is limited to in-frame clones, with some not included. The sample consists of about 390,000 clones, 9.5% to 10% of them appearing once. Specimen: central memory CD4+ T cells from blood. The source of these receptors is a young man with type 1 diabetes.

The chain uses TRBV10-3 and TRBJ2-3; the D is unclear. With 6 bases removed from V and 5 bases from J, the gap between germline ends came to 9 bases. CDR3 length equals 12 residues. Germline lookup yields CDR1 ENHRY and CDR2 SYGVKD. CDR3 protein: CAISPKGDTQYF. The CDR3 DNA reads as TGTGCCATCAGCCCCAAGGGAGATACGCAGTATTTT.

This chain links TRBV7-9 with TRBJ1-3, with TRBD1 identical over 7 bases. Germline CDR1 and CDR2: SEHNR and FQNEAQ (reference sequence). V shed 2 bases and J 2 bases; nucleotides not matched to a gene: 3. The CDR3 spans 15 residues. This CDR3 reads CASSLTGEAGNTIYF. In DNA form, the CDR3 reads TGTGCCAGCAGCTTAACAGGGGAGGCTGGAAACACCATATATTTT.

This chain joins TRBV5-1 and TRBJ2-1; 9 nucleotides agree with TRBD1. The germline CDR1 and CDR2 sequences are SGHRS and YFSETQ. The junction had 6 bases not matched to a gene; V was cut back by 3 bases and J by 5 bases. The CDR3 contains 15 residues. This CDR3 reads CASSWTGVADNEQFF. The CDR3 DNA follows: TGCGCCAGCAGCTGGACAGGGGTGGCGGACAATGAGCAGTTCTTC.

J is TRBJ1-1 and V is TRBV5-1; no clear D gene. This CDR3 is 13 amino acids long. Trimming stripped 4 bases from V and 1 base from J, with 8 bases between. The germline gives CDR1 SGHRS, CDR2 YFSETQ. DNA of the CDR3: TGCGCCAGCAGCCCGGGAGAGAACACTGAAGCTTTCTTT. Protein sequence: CASSPGENTEAFF.

This clone was observed at least ten times. The chain recombines TRBV11-2 with TRBJ1-5; D ambiguous. Between the trimmed V and J ends, which lost 4 bases and 0 bases, there was a span of 4 bases. The length of the CDR3 is 13 residues. Germline CDR1 SGHAT, CDR2 FQNNGV. The CDR3 reads CASSWDSNQPQHF. DNA of the CDR3: TGTGCCAGCAGCTGGGATAGCAATCAGCCCCAGCATTTT.

This clone occurred a few times. J is TRBJ2-5 and V is TRBV11-2, with 8 positions matching TRBD2. This CDR3 is built from 14 residues. J was trimmed by 5 bases and V by 5 bases; bases with no gene match: 7. Germline CDR1 is SGHAT and CDR2 is FQNNGV. The CDR3 nucleotides are TGTGCCAGCAGCGACCAGCGGGGGAGGGAGACCCAGTACTTC. It codes for CASSDQRGRETQYF.

This clone occurred a few times. The chain combines TRBV6-5 with TRBJ1-1; D call uncertain. From germline, CDR1 is MNHEY and CDR2 SVGAGI. CDR3 size: 14 residues. V lost 3 bases and J 3 bases, leaving 11 bases between the germline ends. The CDR3 reads CASSYEPGDTEAFF. CDR3 sequence (DNA): TGTGCCAGCAGTTATGAGCCCGGGGACACTGAAGCTTTCTTT.

The CDR3: CASSPAERTQYF. The CDR3 nucleotides are TGTGCCAGCAGCCCCGCCGAACGGACCCAGTACTTC. This chain uses TRBV7-9 with TRBJ2-5, with D unclear. The CDR3 runs 12 residues. Between the trimmed V and J ends, which lost 5 bases and 7 bases, there was a span of 11 bases. Germline CDR1 is SEHNR and CDR2 is FQNEAQ (reference sequence).

The J gene is TRBJ1-1, the V gene TRBV5-1, with TRBD1 matching 8 bases. V gave up 2 bases and J gave up 7 bases; unmatched junction bases: 10. Per the germline V gene, CDR1 is SGHRS and CDR2 is YFSETQ. The CDR3 runs 15 residues. CDR3 region: CASSFIPDREGEAFF. In DNA form, the CDR3 reads TGCGCCAGCAGCTTCATACCGGACAGGGAGGGTGAAGCTTTCTTT.

This clone was found a few times. The J gene is TRBJ2-1, the V gene TRBV28; D unclear. This CDR3 contains 12 residues. V lost 2 bases and J lost 9, with 8 bases in between. Germline CDR1 and CDR2: MDHEN and SYDVKM. CDR3 coding DNA: TGTGCCAGCAGTTTAACGGGTGGTGAGCAGTTCTTC. It is translated as CASSLTGGEQFF.

The chain employs TRBV9 and TRBJ1-4; no reliable D call. Trimming shortened V by 0 bases and J by 0 bases, and 9 bases separated the two germline ends. The CDR3 is made up of 16 amino acids. Germline V gene data show CDR1 as SGDLS and CDR2 as YYNGEE. The CDR3 nucleotides are TGTGCCAGCAGCGTAGGGGCCCCCACAACTAATGAAAAACTGTTTTTT. Translating it yields CASSVGAPTTNEKLFF.

This clone was detected ten times or more. This chain joins TRBV28 and TRBJ2-7; D ambiguous. This CDR3 spans 11 amino acids. The V and J ends lost 4 bases and 7 bases respectively, with 8 bases between them. Germline assignment: CDR1 MDHEN and CDR2 SYDVKM. The chain's CDR3 is CASSSREEQYF. CDR3 bases: TGTGCCAGCAGTTCCCGAGAGGAGCAGTACTTC.

The chain is built from TRBV7-8 and TRBJ1-2; no reliable D call. CDR1 and CDR2 (germline): SGHVS, FQNEAQ. The CDR3 covers 12 residues. Trimming removed 2 bases from V and 8 bases from J, with 9 bases in between. CDR3 sequence (DNA): TGTGCCAGCAGCTTATTTGCTAGGGGCTACACCTTC. Protein: CASSLFARGYTF.

Only a few counts were recorded for this clone. This same CDR3 is encoded by further DNA sequences in the sample. The chain is built from TRBV7-2 and TRBJ2-3; D may correspond to TRBD1 or TRBD2 (5 bases each). V was trimmed by 6 bases and J by 3 bases, leaving 7 bases between them. Germline values: CDR1 SGHTA, CDR2 FQGNSA. The CDR3 is made up of 12 amino acids. The CDR3, as DNA: TGTGCCAGCAGGTGGGGGACAGATACGCAGTATTTT. Protein product: CASRWGTDTQYF.